The 29 T cell receptor beta chains below come from one sample, sequenced in a study of CD4 and CD8 cells across lung adenocarcinoma regions. TCRdb used MiXCR to reprocess the PCR reads, holding one entry per CDR3 protein. The profile shows about 16,000 distinct CDR3 sequences, approximately 50% of them singletons. Material: CD8+ T cells from the center of a lung tumor. These receptor sequences come from a female donor with lung adenocarcinoma. The CD4 and CD8 labels of this study may be unreliable.

V is TRBV27 and J is TRBJ2-3, with a weak D call TRBD1 (5 bases). The germline CDR1 and CDR2 sequences are MNHEY and SMNVEV (reference sequence). The V and J ends lost 10 bases and 1 base respectively, with 15 bases between them. The CDR3 consists of 14 residues. CDR3 protein: CANNRLRGTDTQYF. The CDR3, as DNA: TGTGCCAACAACAGGCTTAGGGGCACAGATACGCAGTATTTT.

This clonotype was recorded a few times. The rearrangement joins TRBV6-1 to TRBJ1-2; a possible D gene is TRBD1 (6 bases). CDR1 is MNHNS and CDR2 is SASEGT in the germline V gene. The CDR3 sequence is 14 residues long. V lost 8 bases to trimming and J lost 1 base, with 14 bases between them. CDR3 loop: CASQRTANNYGYTF. The CDR3 DNA sequence: TGTGCCAGCCAGAGGACAGCTAATAACTATGGCTACACCTTC.

J is TRBJ2-5 and V is TRBV6-1; 7 nucleotides match TRBD2. Unmatched junction bases numbered 7, after V lost 2 bases and J lost 4 bases. This CDR3 contains 15 residues. Germline V lookup: CDR1 MNHNS, CDR2 SASEGT. The CDR3 region has the DNA TGTGCCAGCAGTGAAAGCGGGATGGCGGGAGAGACCCAGTACTTC. This translates into CASSESGMAGETQYF.

The chain couples TRBV5-1 to TRBJ2-3; 7 nucleotides line up with TRBD2. Looked up from germline, CDR1 is SGHRS and CDR2 is YFSETQ. Unmatched junction bases numbered 24, after V lost 4 bases and J lost 10 bases. The length of the CDR3 is 18 residues. The CDR3 DNA sequence: TGCGCCAGCAGCCCCACGTTTAGTCCTAGCGGAACTACCCGGTCGCAGTATTTT. Its translation: CASSPTFSPSGTTRSQYF.

This clonotype was seen at least ten times. The rearrangement uses TRBV10-3 and TRBJ2-5; D possibly corresponds to TRBD2 (7 bases). The V end was cut by 6 bases, the J end by 2 bases, with 28 bases between. This CDR3 has 19 amino acids. The germline CDR1 and CDR2 sequences are ENHRY and SYGVKD. CDR3 in amino acids: CAISVGEGGLTSRQETQYF. The CDR3, as DNA: TGTGCCATCAGCGTAGGGGAGGGGGGACTGACCTCCCGACAAGAGACCCAGTACTTC.

This clonotype is judged medium-sized. The chain recombines TRBV6-4 with TRBJ1-1; D is perhaps TRBD1 (5 bases). V was pared by 0 bases and J by 11 bases, with 13 bases between. There are 13 residues in the CDR3. Germline assignment: CDR1 MRHNA and CDR2 SNTAGT. The CDR3 reads CASSDSLGGAAFF. The CDR3 DNA sequence: TGTGCCAGCAGTGACTCTTTAGGTGGGGCGGCTTTCTTT.

Points on this clonotype: Sequence at one end of the junction differs from germline and may be a read error. The chain combines TRBV6-1 with TRBJ2-3; D perhaps matches TRBD1 (6 bases). Looked up from germline, CDR1 is MNHNS and CDR2 is SASEGT. The CDR3 runs to 14 residues. The CDR3 region has the DNA TGTGCCAGCAGAAGGGACACTGGCACAAACACGCAGTATTTC. Amino acid sequence: CASRRDTGTNTQYF.

About this clonotype: The junction shows a germline mismatch at one end, possibly a read error. The gene calls are TRBV6-1 and TRBJ2-4; 8 bases align to TRBD1. The CDR3 loop spans 14 amino acids. Germline V gene data show CDR1 as MNHNS and CDR2 as SASEGT. CDR3 amino acids: CGSRGQSGTDTQYF. CDR3 in DNA: TGTGGCAGCAGGGGGCAGAGTGGCACAGACACGCAGTACTTC.

This clonotype has more than one count but fewer than ten. The chain joins TRBV6-5 to TRBJ2-5; 13 bases match TRBD2. The J segment lost 2 bases and the V segment lost 0 bases, leaving 0 bases of the junction unmatched. The CDR3 has 16 amino acids. Germline-derived CDR1 and CDR2 are MNHEY and SVGAGI. CDR3 in DNA: TGTGCCAGCAGTTACTCGACTAGCGGGGGGCAAGAGACCCAGTACTTC. This sequence encodes CASSYSTSGGQETQYF.

This clonotype was found a few times. V gene TRBV27 combines with J gene TRBJ2-1; TRBD2 agrees at 10 bases. Losses at the gene ends were 5 bases for V and 3 bases for J; bases not matched to a gene: 10. In germline, CDR1 is MNHEY, CDR2 SMNVEV (reference sequence). The CDR3 contains 17 residues. The CDR3 bases are TGTGCCAGCAGTAGTAAACCTGGACTAGCGGACTACAATGAGCAGTTCTTC. Translated: CASSSKPGLADYNEQFF.

This clonotype was recorded many times. The gene calls are TRBV5-1 and TRBJ2-1, with 10 bases identical to TRBD2. Trimming at V came to 1 base and at J to 8 bases, leaving 6 bases not matched to a gene. The CDR3 spans 15 residues. The germline V gene encodes CDR1 SGHRS and CDR2 YFSETQ. CDR3 protein: CASSLNSGGAYEQFF. For the CDR3, the DNA is TGCGCCAGCAGCTTGAACAGCGGGGGGGCCTATGAGCAGTTCTTC.

The chain carries TRBV27 and TRBJ2-3; a possible D gene is TRBD2 (5 bases). This CDR3 has 19 amino acids. Trimming shortened V by 2 bases and J by 5 bases, and 26 bases separated the two germline ends. From germline, CDR1 is MNHEY and CDR2 SMNVEV (reference sequence). CDR3 bases: TGTGCCAGCAGTTTAAGCGCCGGGGTGGGCGGGCGTAACAAAGATACGCAGTATTTT. Translating it yields CASSLSAGVGGRNKDTQYF.

The rearrangement joins TRBV14 to TRBJ1-1; D not certain. CDR1 is SGHDN and CDR2 is FVKESK in the germline V gene. V lost 0 bases and J lost 11, with 10 bases in between. This CDR3 contains 12 residues. The chain's CDR3 is CASSQDGVEAFF. CDR3 nucleotide sequence: TGTGCCAGCAGCCAAGACGGGGTAGAGGCTTTCTTT.

This clonotype occurred a few times. The chain has TRBV6-5 and TRBJ2-1, with TRBD1 matching over 11 bases. Germline-derived CDR1 and CDR2 are MNHEY and SVGAGI. The CDR3 totals 16 residues. Germline trimming cut 0 bases from V and 6 bases from J; bases unmatched to any gene: 4. The CDR3, as DNA: TGTGCCAGCAGTTACTCGTCCGGGACAGGGGGCAATGAGCAGTTCTTC. The encoded protein is CASSYSSGTGGNEQFF.

The chain uses TRBV27 and TRBJ2-4, with D perhaps matching TRBD1 or TRBD2 (5 bases each). CDR1 is MNHEY and CDR2 is SMNVEV in the germline V gene (reference sequence). The CDR3 totals 14 residues. V was clipped by 6 bases and J by 12 bases, with 21 bases between them. The CDR3 reads CASRGLGAKDTQYF. CDR3 DNA: TGTGCCAGCAGGGGGCTGGGAGCCAAAGATACTCAGTACTTC.

This chain links TRBV6-1 with TRBJ1-4, with 10 bases aligning to TRBD1. CDR1 is MNHNS and CDR2 is SASEGT in the germline V gene. There are 16 residues in the CDR3. Trimming cost V 5 bases and J 3 bases; bases outside gene matches: 6. The CDR3 sequence: CASSKRQGASNEKLFF. CDR3 DNA sequence: TGTGCCAGCAGTAAACGACAGGGGGCATCTAATGAAAAACTGTTTTTT.

As for this clonotype: The junction shows a germline mismatch at one end, possibly a read error. This chain uses TRBV4-2 with TRBJ2-3, with D possibly TRBD2 on 6 matching bases. This CDR3 is 14 amino acids long. CDR1 is LGHNA and CDR2 is YNFKEQ in the germline V gene. The CDR3 region is CARSHPGSTDTQYF. The DNA for the CDR3 is TGTGCCAGGAGCCACCCCGGGAGCACAGATACCCAGTATTTT.

V and J are TRBV10-1 and TRBJ2-1; a weak D match, TRBD2 (5 bases). Trimming stripped 8 bases from V and 10 bases from J, with 18 bases between. The germline gives CDR1 WNHNN, CDR2 SYGVQD (reference sequence). The CDR3 is 13 residues long. CDR3 sequence: CASRRRGLYEQFF. The CDR3 nucleotides are TGCGCCAGCCGGCGGAGAGGACTGTACGAGCAGTTCTTC.

This clonotype was recorded at least ten times. The genes are TRBV6-1 and TRBJ2-1; TRBD1 agrees at 8 bases. Germline V gives CDR1 MNHNS, CDR2 SASEGT. The ends lost 3 bases at V and 10 bases at J; junction bases unmatched: 11. CDR3 length equals 15 residues. The CDR3 nucleotides are TGTGCCAGCAGTGACGGGACAGGTAGAGGATGGGAGCAGTTCTTC. Amino acids: CASSDGTGRGWEQFF.

The rearrangement joins TRBV27 to TRBJ2-1; 7 nucleotides line up with TRBD1. The J call may be wrong; the DNA end is better matched by TRBJ2-7. This CDR3 is 14 amino acids long. The germline gives CDR1 MNHEY, CDR2 SMNVEV (reference sequence). The CDR3 nucleotides are TGTGCCAGCAGTTTATCCACAGGGGCCTACGAGCAGTACTTC. Residues: CASSLSTGAYEQYF.

As regards this clonotype: Compared with germline, one end of the junction differs, possibly owing to a read error. The rearrangement uses TRBV10-1 and TRBJ2-3, with 10 nucleotides matching TRBD2. CDR3 length: 16 amino acids. Germline CDR1 reads WNHNN; CDR2 reads SYGVQD (reference sequence). CDR3 DNA: TGCGCCAGCTGGGATAGCGGGGGGAATAGCCAAGATACCCAGTATTTT. Its translation: CASWDSGGNSQDTQYF.

J is TRBJ2-1 and V is TRBV6-1; 9 nucleotides match TRBD1. The CDR3 runs 15 residues. CDR1 is MNHNS and CDR2 is SASEGT in the germline V gene. The V and J ends lost 4 bases and 6 bases, in that order; junction bases with no gene match: 7. This CDR3 reads CASSGPGTGPNEQFF. The DNA of the CDR3 is TGTGCCAGCAGTGGCCCCGGGACAGGGCCCAATGAGCAGTTCTTC.

This clonotype has ten or more counts. The chain has TRBV7-6 and TRBJ2-1; D ambiguous. Germline loops: CDR1 SGHVS, CDR2 FNYEAQ. V gave up 4 bases and J gave up 8 bases, with 12 bases separating them. The CDR3 length is 13 residues. The CDR3 loop reads CASSSPPGDEQFF. Here the CDR3 DNA reads TGTGCCAGCAGCTCCCCCCCCGGCGATGAGCAGTTCTTC.

The chain couples TRBV6-1 to TRBJ2-3; 13 nucleotides line up with TRBD2. The CDR3 covers 14 residues. J was trimmed by 5 bases and V by 4 bases; bases with no gene match: 0. From germline, CDR1 is MNHNS and CDR2 SASEGT. CDR3 region: CASSGLAGGDTQYF. CDR3 coding DNA: TGTGCCAGCAGTGGACTAGCGGGAGGAGATACGCAGTATTTT.

The V gene is TRBV6-1, the J gene TRBJ1-2; D is undetermined. Germline V CDR1 and CDR2: MNHNS, SASEGT. This CDR3 is built from 13 residues. Trimming cost V 6 bases and J 2 bases, with 10 bases left between them. CDR3 sequence (DNA): TGTGCCAGCAGAGAGACACAGAACTATGGCTACACCTTC. It is translated as CASRETQNYGYTF.

The chain is built from TRBV6-9 and TRBJ2-1; 12 nucleotides match TRBD2. Trimming at V came to 3 bases and at J to 10 bases, leaving 10 bases not matched to a gene. Germline loops: CDR1 MNHGY, CDR2 SVAAGI. The length of the CDR3 is 16 residues. The CDR3 nucleotides are TGTGCCAGCAGTTACCGGACTAGCGGGATAATTGGCGAGCAGTTCTTC. This sequence encodes CASSYRTSGIIGEQFF.

Remarks on this clonotype: Mismatch with germline at one junction end may stem from a read error. The chain employs TRBV27 and TRBJ2-4, with D possibly matching TRBD1 (5 bases). The CDR3 is 14 amino acids. CDR1 and CDR2 from the germline V gene are MNHEY and SMNVEV (reference sequence). CDR3 coding DNA: TGTGGCAGCAAGGGGCGCGGAGCCAAAGATACGCAGTACTTC. This gives the protein CGSKGRGAKDTQYF.

The rearrangement links TRBV6-1 to TRBJ2-5; D is unresolved. Germline assignment: CDR1 MNHNS and CDR2 SASEGT. This CDR3 is 14 amino acids long. Trimming took off 2 bases at V and 11 bases at J, with 18 bases between the two ends. This CDR3 reads CASSELTDYNEQYF. CDR3 sequence (DNA): TGTGCCAGCAGTGAACTTACGGATTACAATGAGCAGTACTTC.

The chain employs TRBV12-3 or TRBV12-4 and TRBJ2-1; 9 bases agree with TRBD2. The CDR3 has 18 residues. V trimming: 5 bases; J trimming: 5 bases; junction bases outside the gene matches: 16. CDR3: CASSVWWAGGGGDNEQFF. The CDR3 DNA sequence: TGTGCCAGCAGTGTGTGGTGGGCGGGGGGGGGGGGCGACAATGAGCAGTTCTTC.